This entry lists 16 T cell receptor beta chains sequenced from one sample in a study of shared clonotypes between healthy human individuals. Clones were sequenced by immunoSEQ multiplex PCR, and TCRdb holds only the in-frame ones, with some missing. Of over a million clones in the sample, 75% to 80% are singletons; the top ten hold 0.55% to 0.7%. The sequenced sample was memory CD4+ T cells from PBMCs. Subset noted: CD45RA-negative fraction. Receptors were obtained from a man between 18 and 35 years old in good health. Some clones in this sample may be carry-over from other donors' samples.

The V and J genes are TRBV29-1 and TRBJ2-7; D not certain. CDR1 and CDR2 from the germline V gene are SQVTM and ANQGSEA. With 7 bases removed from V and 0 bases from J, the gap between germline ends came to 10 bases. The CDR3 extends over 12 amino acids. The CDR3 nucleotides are TGCAGCGCCCGGGCAGCCTCCTACGAGCAGTACTTC. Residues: CSARAASYEQYF.

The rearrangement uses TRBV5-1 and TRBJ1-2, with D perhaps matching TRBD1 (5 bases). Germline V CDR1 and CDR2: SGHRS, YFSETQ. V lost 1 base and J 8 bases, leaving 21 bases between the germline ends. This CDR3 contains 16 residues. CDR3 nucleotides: TGCGCCAGCAGCTTGAAGCAGCTGGAGGGATCAGGGGGCTACACCTTC. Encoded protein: CASSLKQLEGSGGYTF.

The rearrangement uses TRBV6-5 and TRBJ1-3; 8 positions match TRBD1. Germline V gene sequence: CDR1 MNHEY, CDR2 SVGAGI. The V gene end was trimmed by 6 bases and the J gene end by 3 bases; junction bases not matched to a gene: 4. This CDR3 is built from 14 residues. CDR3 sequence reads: CASRDREGGNTIYF. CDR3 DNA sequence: TGTGCCAGCAGGGACAGGGAAGGTGGAAACACCATATATTTT.

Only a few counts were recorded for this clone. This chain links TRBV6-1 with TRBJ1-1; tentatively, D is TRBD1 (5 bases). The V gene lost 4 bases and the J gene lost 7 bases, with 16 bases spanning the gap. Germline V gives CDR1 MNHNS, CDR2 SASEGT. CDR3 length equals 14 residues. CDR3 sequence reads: CASSVHSGDDEAFF. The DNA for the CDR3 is TGTGCCAGCAGTGTACACAGTGGGGACGATGAAGCTTTCTTT.

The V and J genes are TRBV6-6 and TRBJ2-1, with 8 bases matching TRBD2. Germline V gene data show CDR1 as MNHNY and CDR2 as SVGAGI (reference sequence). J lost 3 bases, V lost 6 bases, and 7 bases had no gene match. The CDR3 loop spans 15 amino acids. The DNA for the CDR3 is TGTGCCAGCAGCCGCCTCGCGGGAGGCTACAATGAGCAGTTCTTC. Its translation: CASSRLAGGYNEQFF.

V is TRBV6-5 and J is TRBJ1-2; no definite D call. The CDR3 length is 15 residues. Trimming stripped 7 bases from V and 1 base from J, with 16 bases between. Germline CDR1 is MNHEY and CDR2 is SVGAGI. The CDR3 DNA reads TGTGCCAGCACCGGGAGAGAACAAAGTAACTATGGCTACACCTTC. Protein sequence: CASTGREQSNYGYTF.

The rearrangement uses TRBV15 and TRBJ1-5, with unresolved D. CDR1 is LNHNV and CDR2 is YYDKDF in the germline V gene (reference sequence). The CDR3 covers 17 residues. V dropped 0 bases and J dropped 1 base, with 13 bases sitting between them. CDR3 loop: CATSREIGRGSNQPQHF. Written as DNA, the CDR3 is TGTGCCACCAGCAGAGAGATTGGGAGAGGGAGCAATCAGCCCCAGCATTTT.

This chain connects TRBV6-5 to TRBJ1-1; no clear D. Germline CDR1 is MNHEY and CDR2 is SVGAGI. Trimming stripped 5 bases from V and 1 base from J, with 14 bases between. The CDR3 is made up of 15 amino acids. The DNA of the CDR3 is TGTGCCAGCAGTCCCGGGTGGGGATGGAACACTGAAGCTTTCTTT. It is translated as CASSPGWGWNTEAFF.

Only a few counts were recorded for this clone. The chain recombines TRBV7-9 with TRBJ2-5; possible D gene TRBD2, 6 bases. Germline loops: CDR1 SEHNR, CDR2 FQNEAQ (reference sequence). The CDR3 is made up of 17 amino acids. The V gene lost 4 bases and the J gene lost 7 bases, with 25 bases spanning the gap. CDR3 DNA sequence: TGTGCCAGCAGCTCCCAAGGCCTCTGGGGCGGGCGGGGGACCCAGTACTTC. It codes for CASSSQGLWGGRGTQYF. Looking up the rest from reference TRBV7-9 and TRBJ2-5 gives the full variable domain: DTGVSQNPRHKITKRGQNVTFRCDPISEHNRLYWYRQTLGQGPEFLTYFQNEAQLEKSRLLSDRFSAERPKGSFSTLEIQRTEQGDSAMYLCASSSQGLWGGRGTQYFGPGTRLLVL.

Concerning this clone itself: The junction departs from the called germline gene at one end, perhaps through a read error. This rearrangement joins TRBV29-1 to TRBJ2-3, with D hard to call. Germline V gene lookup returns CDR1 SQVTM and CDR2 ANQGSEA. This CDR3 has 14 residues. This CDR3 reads CSVEYRGLSPYPIF. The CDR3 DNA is TGCAGCGTTGAGTATCGCGGATTGAGCCCCTATCCCATTTTT.

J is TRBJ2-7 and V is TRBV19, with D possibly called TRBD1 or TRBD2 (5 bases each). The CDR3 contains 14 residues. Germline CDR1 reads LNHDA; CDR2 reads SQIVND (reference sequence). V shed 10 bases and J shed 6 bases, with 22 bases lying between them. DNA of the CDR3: TGTGCCACCCAACAGGTCGCCGGGGTACCCGAGCAGTACTTC. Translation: CATQQVAGVPEQYF. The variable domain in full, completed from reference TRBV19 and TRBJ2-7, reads DGGITQSPKYLFRKEGQNVTLSCEQNLNHDAMYWYRQDPGQGLRLIYYSQIVNDFQKGDIAEGYSVSREKKESFPLTVTSAQKNPTAFYLCATQQVAGVPEQYFGPGTRLTVT.

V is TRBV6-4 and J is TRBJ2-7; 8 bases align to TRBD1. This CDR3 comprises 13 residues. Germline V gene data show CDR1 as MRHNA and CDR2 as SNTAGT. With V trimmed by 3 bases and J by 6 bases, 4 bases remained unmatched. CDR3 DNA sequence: TGTGCCAGCAGTGAGGACAGGGCCACCGAGCAGTACTTC. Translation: CASSEDRATEQYF.

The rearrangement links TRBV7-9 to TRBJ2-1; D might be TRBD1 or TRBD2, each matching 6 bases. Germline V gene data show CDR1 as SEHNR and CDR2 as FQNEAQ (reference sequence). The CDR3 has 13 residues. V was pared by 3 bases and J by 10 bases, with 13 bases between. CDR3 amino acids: CASSLTGASEQFF. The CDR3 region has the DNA TGTGCCAGCAGCTTGACGGGGGCGTCGGAGCAGTTCTTC.

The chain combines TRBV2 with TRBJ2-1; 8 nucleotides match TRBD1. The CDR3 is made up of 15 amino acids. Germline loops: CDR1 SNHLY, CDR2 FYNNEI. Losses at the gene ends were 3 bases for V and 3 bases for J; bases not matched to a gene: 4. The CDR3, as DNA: TGTGCCAGCAGTGACTGGGACAGGAGCTACAATGAGCAGTTCTTC. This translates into CASSDWDRSYNEQFF.

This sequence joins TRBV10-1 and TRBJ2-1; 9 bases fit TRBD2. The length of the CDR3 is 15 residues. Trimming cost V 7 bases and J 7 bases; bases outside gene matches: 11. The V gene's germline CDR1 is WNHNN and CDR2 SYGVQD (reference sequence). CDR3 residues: CASKERREGQNEQFF. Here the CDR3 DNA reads TGCGCCAGCAAGGAGAGGCGGGAGGGCCAGAATGAGCAGTTCTTC.

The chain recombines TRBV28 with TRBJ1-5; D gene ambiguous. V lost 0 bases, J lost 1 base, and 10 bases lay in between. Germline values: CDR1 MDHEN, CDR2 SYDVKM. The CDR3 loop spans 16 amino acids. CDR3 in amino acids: CASSLWRTGSNQPQHF. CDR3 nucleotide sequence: TGTGCCAGCAGTTTATGGAGGACGGGAAGCAATCAGCCCCAGCATTTT.